Listed below are T cell receptor beta chains from one sample, sequenced in a study of cytomegalovirus exposure and HLA in healthy donors. Method: immunoSEQ multiplex PCR; TCRdb's copy keeps in-frame clones and lacks some. Found here are 68,000 or so clones; the top ten clones hold 15%. Sequenced material: PBMCs. These receptors originate from a boy younger than 18 in good health and CMV-seronegative. Each CDR3 is given with its conserved first and last residue. A D gene is named only where the DNA matches it firmly.

j_gene: TRBJ2-5
d_gene: TRBD2
v_gene: TRBV5-1
CDR3nt: TGCGCCAGCAGCCCGTCTCCGACTAGCGGGACCCAGTACTTC
CDR3aa: CASSPSPTSGTQYF

j_gene: TRBJ1-2
d_gene: -
v_gene: TRBV5-4
CDR3nt: TGTGCCAGCAGCCAACTCACAGGGTATGCTGACTATGGCTACACCTTC
CDR3aa: CASSQLTGYADYGYTF

j_gene: TRBJ2-7
d_gene: -
v_gene: TRBV7-2
CDR3nt: TGTGCCAGCAGCTTAGAATGGGGACAAGCCTACGAGCAGTACTTC
CDR3aa: CASSLEWGQAYEQYF

j_gene: TRBJ1-5
d_gene: -
v_gene: TRBV2
CDR3nt: TGTGCCAGCAGTCCGTATAGCAATCAGCCCCAGCATTTT
CDR3aa: CASSPYSNQPQHF

j_gene: TRBJ2-7
d_gene: -
v_gene: TRBV10-1
CDR3nt: TGCGCCAGCAGTATCGGACAGAACGCCGAGCAGTACTTC
CDR3aa: CASSIGQNAEQYF

j_gene: TRBJ2-1
d_gene: -
v_gene: TRBV20-1
CDR3nt: TGCAGTGCTCGACTAGTAAGTGAGCAGTTCTTC
CDR3aa: CSARLVSEQFF

j_gene: TRBJ1-2
d_gene: -
v_gene: TRBV6-5
CDR3nt: TGTGCCAGCAGTGGGACCGGGACAAAAAACTATGGCTACACCTTC
CDR3aa: CASSGTGTKNYGYTF

j_gene: TRBJ1-2
d_gene: -
v_gene: TRBV6-5
CDR3nt: TGTGCCAGCAGTAACTCCGGTAGTCGTGGCTACACCTTC
CDR3aa: CASSNSGSRGYTF

j_gene: TRBJ2-7
d_gene: TRBD1
v_gene: TRBV5-1
CDR3nt: TGCGCCAGCAGCTTGGGAGACAGGGTTTTAAGGGAGCAGTACTTC
CDR3aa: CASSLGDRVLREQYF

j_gene: TRBJ2-5
d_gene: -
v_gene: TRBV5-8
CDR3nt: TGTGCCAGCAGTCCAGGGGATCAAGAGACCCAGTACTTC
CDR3aa: CASSPGDQETQYF

j_gene: TRBJ2-5
d_gene: TRBD2
v_gene: TRBV10-3
CDR3nt: TGTGCCATCAGTGAGTCTCTAGCGGGAGGTATACAAGAGACCCAGTACTTC
CDR3aa: CAISESLAGGIQETQYF

j_gene: TRBJ1-4
d_gene: -
v_gene: TRBV2
CDR3nt: TGTGCCAGCAGCCTCGACACCCCTGGTAATGAAAAACTGTTTTTT
CDR3aa: CASSLDTPGNEKLFF

j_gene: TRBJ1-2
d_gene: TRBD1
v_gene: TRBV6-5
CDR3nt: TGTGCCAGCAGCCGAGAGACAGGGAATAACTATGGCTACACCTTC
CDR3aa: CASSRETGNNYGYTF

j_gene: TRBJ2-5
d_gene: TRBD1
v_gene: TRBV4-1
CDR3nt: TGCGCCAGCAGCCAAGAAGGGGGCCCTTCCCAAGAGACCCAGTACTTC
CDR3aa: CASSQEGGPSQETQYF

j_gene: TRBJ1-5
d_gene: TRBD1
v_gene: TRBV6-1
CDR3nt: TGTGCCAGCAGTGAACTTTTAGGCAGGGGGGACAATCAGCCCCAGCATTTT
CDR3aa: CASSELLGRGDNQPQHF

j_gene: TRBJ2-2
d_gene: -
v_gene: TRBV7-9
CDR3nt: TGTGCCAGCCCCCGCCTAGGGAACACCGGGGAGCTGTTTTTT
CDR3aa: CASPRLGNTGELFF

j_gene: TRBJ2-2
d_gene: TRBD2
v_gene: TRBV5-4
CDR3nt: TGTGCCAGCAGCTTGCTGGGGGGACTAAACGCGAACACCGGGGAGCTGTTTTTT
CDR3aa: CASSLLGGLNANTGELFF

j_gene: TRBJ1-3
d_gene: -
v_gene: TRBV5-4
CDR3nt: TGTGCCTCCTGGGCCCGGACTGAGAGCTCTGGAAACACCATATATTTT
CDR3aa: CASWARTESSGNTIYF

j_gene: TRBJ1-3
d_gene: -
v_gene: TRBV7-2
CDR3nt: TGTGCCAGCAGCTTTGGCAACTCTGGAAACACCATATATTTT
CDR3aa: CASSFGNSGNTIYF

j_gene: TRBJ2-7
d_gene: -
v_gene: TRBV12-5
CDR3nt: TGTGCTAGTGCATCAGGGGCCGAGCAGTACTTC
CDR3aa: CASASGAEQYF

j_gene: TRBJ2-1
d_gene: -
v_gene: TRBV6-4
CDR3nt: TGTGCCTGCAGTAACACAGGGTTATACAATGAGCAGTTCTTC
CDR3aa: CACSNTGLYNEQFF

j_gene: TRBJ2-7
d_gene: TRBD2
v_gene: TRBV27
CDR3nt: TGTGCCAGCAGCCAGACGCCGGGACTAGCGGGACCCTACGAGCAGTACTTC
CDR3aa: CASSQTPGLAGPYEQYF

j_gene: TRBJ1-2
d_gene: -
v_gene: TRBV5-1
CDR3nt: TGCGCCAGCAGCTTGGCGGGGGGCGGGAGCTATGGCTACACCTTC
CDR3aa: CASSLAGGGSYGYTF

j_gene: TRBJ2-5
d_gene: TRBD2
v_gene: TRBV5-1
CDR3nt: TGCGCCAGCAGCCCGAAACTAGCGGGGGGTACCCTCCGGGAGACCCAGTACTTC
CDR3aa: CASSPKLAGGTLRETQYF

j_gene: TRBJ2-2
d_gene: -
v_gene: TRBV7-8
CDR3nt: TGTGCCAGCAGCCTCCGACTAGAAAGAGGCGCCGGGGAGCTGTTTTTT
CDR3aa: CASSLRLERGAGELFF

j_gene: TRBJ1-2
d_gene: -
v_gene: TRBV29-1
CDR3nt: TGCAGCGTTGAAGTCCTCAAAACAGGGCATCCTACTAACTATGGCTACACCTTC
CDR3aa: CSVEVLKTGHPTNYGYTF

j_gene: TRBJ2-2
d_gene: -
v_gene: TRBV30
CDR3nt: TGTGCCTGGAGTGTATGGGCCACCGGGGAGCTGTTTTTT
CDR3aa: CAWSVWATGELFF

j_gene: TRBJ1-1
d_gene: -
v_gene: TRBV2
CDR3nt: TGTGCCAGCAGTGCCGGGGGACTGGGCACTGAAGCTTTCTTT
CDR3aa: CASSAGGLGTEAFF

j_gene: TRBJ2-7
d_gene: TRBD1
v_gene: TRBV19
CDR3nt: TGTGCCAGTAGTGGGACAGGGGTGCCCTACGAGCAGTACTTC
CDR3aa: CASSGTGVPYEQYF

j_gene: TRBJ2-7
d_gene: -
v_gene: TRBV11-3
CDR3nt: TGTGCCAGCAGCTCCCGAGCTGAGGAGCAGTACTTC
CDR3aa: CASSSRAEEQYF

j_gene: TRBJ1-2
d_gene: -
v_gene: TRBV6-5
CDR3nt: TGTGCCAGCAGTTTAGCAGGGTACGATGGCTACACCTTC
CDR3aa: CASSLAGYDGYTF

j_gene: TRBJ2-4
d_gene: TRBD2
v_gene: TRBV29-1
CDR3nt: TGCAGCGTTGCCGGGCGGGGGGGCTACAAAAACATTCAGTACTTC
CDR3aa: CSVAGRGGYKNIQYF

j_gene: TRBJ1-4
d_gene: -
v_gene: TRBV7-9
CDR3nt: TGTGCCAGCAGCCGCCCTAGAGGACAAGCAGGGGAAAAACTGTTTTTT
CDR3aa: CASSRPRGQAGEKLFF

j_gene: TRBJ2-5
d_gene: TRBD2
v_gene: TRBV30
CDR3nt: TGTGCCTGGAGCCGACTAGCGGGAGATTACTTC
CDR3aa: CAWSRLAGDYF

j_gene: TRBJ2-7
d_gene: -
v_gene: TRBV7-9
CDR3nt: TGTGCCAGCAGCAAATTACAGGGTAATAGTGGAGAGCAGTACTTC
CDR3aa: CASSKLQGNSGEQYF

j_gene: TRBJ2-7
d_gene: TRBD1
v_gene: TRBV13
CDR3nt: TGTGCCAGCAGCTTAGGCCGGGACAGGGGGTTCTACGAGCAGTACTTC
CDR3aa: CASSLGRDRGFYEQYF